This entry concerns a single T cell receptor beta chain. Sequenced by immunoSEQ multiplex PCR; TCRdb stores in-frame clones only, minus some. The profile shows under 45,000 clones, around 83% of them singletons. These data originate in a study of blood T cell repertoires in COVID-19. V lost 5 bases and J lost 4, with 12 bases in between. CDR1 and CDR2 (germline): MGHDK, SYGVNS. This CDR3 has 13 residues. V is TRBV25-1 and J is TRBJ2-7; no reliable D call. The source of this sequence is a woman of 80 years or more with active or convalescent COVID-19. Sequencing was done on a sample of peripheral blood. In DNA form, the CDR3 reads TGTGCCAGCAGTCTTTCAGGTCTATACGAGCAGTACTTC. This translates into CASSLSGLYEQYF.